This T cell receptor (beta chain) was profiled in a study of blood T cell repertoires in COVID-19. Here immunoSEQ multiplex PCR was the method, and the copy in TCRdb shows in-frame clones only, minus some. The table records around 240,000 clones, around 88% of them present only once. CDR3 length: 16 residues. Germline V gene lookup returns CDR1 SGHTA and CDR2 FQGTGA. Germline trimming cut 6 bases from V and 7 bases from J; bases unmatched to any gene: 9. Sequencing was performed on PBMCs or T cells enriched from blood (not recorded which). The clonotype was recovered from a woman aged 50 to 60 who had recovered from COVID-19. The genes are TRBV7-3 and TRBJ2-1; 13 bases match TRBD2. In DNA form, the CDR3 reads TGTGCCAGCAGTCCCAGGACTAGCGGGAGTAGGAATGAGCAGTTCTTC. Its translation is CASSPRTSGSRNEQFF.